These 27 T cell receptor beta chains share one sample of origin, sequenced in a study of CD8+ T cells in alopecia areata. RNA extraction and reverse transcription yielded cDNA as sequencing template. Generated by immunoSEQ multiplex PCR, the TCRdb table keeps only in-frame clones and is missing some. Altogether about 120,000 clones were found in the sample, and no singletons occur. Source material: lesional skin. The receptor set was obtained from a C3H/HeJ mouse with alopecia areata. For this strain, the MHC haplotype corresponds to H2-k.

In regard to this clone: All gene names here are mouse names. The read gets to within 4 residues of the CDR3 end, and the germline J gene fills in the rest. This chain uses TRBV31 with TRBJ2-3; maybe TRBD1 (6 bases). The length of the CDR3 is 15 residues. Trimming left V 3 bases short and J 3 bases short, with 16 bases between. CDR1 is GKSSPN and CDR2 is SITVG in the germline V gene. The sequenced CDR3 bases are TGTGCCTGGAGACCCGCAGGGGCTAAGGCAGAA. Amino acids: CAWRPAGAKAE. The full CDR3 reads CAWRPAGAKAETLYF.

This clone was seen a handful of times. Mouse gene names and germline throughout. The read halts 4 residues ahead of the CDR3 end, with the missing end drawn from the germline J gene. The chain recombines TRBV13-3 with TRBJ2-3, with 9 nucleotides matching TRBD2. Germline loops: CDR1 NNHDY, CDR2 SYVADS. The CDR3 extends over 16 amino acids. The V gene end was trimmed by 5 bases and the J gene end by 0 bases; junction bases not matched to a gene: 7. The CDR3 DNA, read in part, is TGTGCCAGCAGGGAACTGGGGGGCACTAGTGCAGAA. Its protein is CASRELGGTSAE. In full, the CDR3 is CASRELGGTSAETLYF.

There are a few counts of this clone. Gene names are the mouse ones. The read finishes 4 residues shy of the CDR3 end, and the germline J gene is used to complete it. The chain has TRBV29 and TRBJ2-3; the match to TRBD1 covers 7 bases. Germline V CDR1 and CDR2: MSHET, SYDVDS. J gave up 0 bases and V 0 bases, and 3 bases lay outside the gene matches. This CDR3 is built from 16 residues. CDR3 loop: CASSLSIQGSAETLYF. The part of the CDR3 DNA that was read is TGTGCTAGCAGTTTATCGATACAGGGGAGTGCAGAA.

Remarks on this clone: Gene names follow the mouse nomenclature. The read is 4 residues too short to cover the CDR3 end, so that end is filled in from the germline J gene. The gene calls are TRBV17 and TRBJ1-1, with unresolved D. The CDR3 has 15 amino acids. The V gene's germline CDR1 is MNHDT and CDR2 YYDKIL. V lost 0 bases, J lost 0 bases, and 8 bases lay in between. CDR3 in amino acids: CASSRDWGTNTEVFF. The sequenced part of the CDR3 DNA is TGTGCTAGCAGTAGAGATTGGGGAACAAACACA.

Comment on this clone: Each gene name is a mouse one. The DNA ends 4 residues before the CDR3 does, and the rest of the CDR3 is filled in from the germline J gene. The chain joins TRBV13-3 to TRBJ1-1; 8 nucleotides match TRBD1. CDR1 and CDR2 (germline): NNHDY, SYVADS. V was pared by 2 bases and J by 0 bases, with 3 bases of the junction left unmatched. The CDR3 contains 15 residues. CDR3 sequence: CASSEGQDANTEVFF. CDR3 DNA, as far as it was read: TGTGCCAGCAGTGAGGGACAGGACGCAAACACA.

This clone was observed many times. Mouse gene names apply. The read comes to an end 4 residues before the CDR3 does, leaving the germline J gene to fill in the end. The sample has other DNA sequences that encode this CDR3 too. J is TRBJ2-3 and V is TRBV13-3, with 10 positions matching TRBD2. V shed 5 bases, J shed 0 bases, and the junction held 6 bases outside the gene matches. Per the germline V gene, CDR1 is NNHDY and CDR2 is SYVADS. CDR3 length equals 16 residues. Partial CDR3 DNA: TGTGCCAGCAGCGTGACTGGGGGGCCTAGTGCAGAA. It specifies CASSVTGGPSAE. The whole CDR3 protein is CASSVTGGPSAETLYF.

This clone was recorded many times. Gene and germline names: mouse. The covered CDR3 bases are TGCACCTGCAGTGCAGATACAGGACAGGGGGCCTAT. Protein sequence: CTCSADTGQGAY. The CDR3 in full is CTCSADTGQGAYEQYF. The chain links TRBV1 to TRBJ2-7; the match to TRBD1 covers 10 bases. The sequenced fragment ends 4 residues before the CDR3 boundary, so the rest is inferred from the germline J gene. Germline V gene sequence: CDR1 NSQYPW, CDR2 LRSPGD (reference sequence). V lost 0 bases and J lost 2; bases outside the gene matches: 4. This CDR3 is 16 amino acids long.

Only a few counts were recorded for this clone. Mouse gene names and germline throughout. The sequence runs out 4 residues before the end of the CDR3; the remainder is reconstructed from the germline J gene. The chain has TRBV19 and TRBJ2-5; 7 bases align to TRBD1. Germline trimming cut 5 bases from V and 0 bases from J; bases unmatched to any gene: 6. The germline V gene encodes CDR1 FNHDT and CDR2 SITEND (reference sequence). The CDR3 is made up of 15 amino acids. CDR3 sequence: CASSIQGFNQDTQYF. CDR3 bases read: TGTGCCAGCAGCATACAGGGGTTTAACCAAGAC. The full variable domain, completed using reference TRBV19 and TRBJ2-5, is GGIITQTPKFLIGQEGQKLTLKCQQNFNHDTMYWYRQDSGKGLRLIYYSITENDLQKGDLSEGYDASREKKSSFSLTVTSAQKNEMAVFLCASSIQGFNQDTQYFGPGTRLLVL.

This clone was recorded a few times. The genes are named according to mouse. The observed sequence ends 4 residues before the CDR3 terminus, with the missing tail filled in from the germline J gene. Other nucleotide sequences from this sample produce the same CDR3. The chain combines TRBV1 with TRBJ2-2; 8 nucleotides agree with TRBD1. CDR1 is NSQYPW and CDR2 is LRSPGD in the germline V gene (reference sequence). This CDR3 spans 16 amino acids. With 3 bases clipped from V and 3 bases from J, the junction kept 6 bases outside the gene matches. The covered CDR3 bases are TGCACCTGCAGTGCCGGGACAGGAGGGGACACCGGG. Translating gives CTCSAGTGGDTG. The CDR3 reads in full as CTCSAGTGGDTGQLYF.

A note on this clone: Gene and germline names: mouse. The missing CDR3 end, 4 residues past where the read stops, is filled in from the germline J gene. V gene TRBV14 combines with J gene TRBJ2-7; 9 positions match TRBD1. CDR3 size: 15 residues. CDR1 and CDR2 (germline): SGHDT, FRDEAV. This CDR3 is CASSWDREGLDEQYF. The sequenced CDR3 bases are TGTGCCAGCAGTTGGGACAGGGAAGGGCTAGAT.

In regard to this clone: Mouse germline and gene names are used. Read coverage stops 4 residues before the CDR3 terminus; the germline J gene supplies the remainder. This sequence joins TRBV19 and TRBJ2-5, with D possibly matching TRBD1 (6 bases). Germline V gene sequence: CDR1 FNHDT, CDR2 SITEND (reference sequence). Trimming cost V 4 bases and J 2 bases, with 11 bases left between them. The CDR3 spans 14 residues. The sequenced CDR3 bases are TGTGCCAGCAGTCATGGGACAACCCAAGAC. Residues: CASSHGTTQD. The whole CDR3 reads CASSHGTTQDTQYF.

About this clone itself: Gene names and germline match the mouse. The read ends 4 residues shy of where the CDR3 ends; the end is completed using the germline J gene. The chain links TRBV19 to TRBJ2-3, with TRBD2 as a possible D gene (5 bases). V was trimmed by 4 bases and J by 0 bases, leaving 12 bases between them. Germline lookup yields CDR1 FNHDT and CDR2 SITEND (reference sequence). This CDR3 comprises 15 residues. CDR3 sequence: CASSPYWSSAETLYF. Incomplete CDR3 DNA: TGTGCCAGCAGTCCCTACTGGTCTAGTGCAGAA.

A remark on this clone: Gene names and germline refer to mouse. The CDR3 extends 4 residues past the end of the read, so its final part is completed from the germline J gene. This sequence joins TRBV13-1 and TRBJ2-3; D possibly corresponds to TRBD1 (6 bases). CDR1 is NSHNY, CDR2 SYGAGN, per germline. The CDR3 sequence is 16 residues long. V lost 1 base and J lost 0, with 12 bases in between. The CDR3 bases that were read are TGTGCCAGCAGTGATTCCGGGACAACTAGTGCAGAA. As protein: CASSDSGTTSAE. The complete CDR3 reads CASSDSGTTSAETLYF.

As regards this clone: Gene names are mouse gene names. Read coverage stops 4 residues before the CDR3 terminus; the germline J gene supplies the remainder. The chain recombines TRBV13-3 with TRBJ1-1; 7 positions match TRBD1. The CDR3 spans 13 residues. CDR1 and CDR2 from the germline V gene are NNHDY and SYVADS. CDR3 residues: CASSGRGGAEVFF. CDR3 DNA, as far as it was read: TGTGCCAGCAGTGGTAGAGGGGGCGCA.

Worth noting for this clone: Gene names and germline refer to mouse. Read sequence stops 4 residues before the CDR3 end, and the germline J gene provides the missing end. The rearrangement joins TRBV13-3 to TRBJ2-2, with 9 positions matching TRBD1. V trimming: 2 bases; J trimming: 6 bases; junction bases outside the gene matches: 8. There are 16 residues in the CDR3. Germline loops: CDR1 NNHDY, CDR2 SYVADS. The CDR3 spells CASSEWDREEPGQLYF. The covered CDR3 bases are TGTGCCAGCAGTGAGTGGGACAGGGAGGAGCCCGGG. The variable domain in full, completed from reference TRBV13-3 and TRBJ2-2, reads EAAVTQSPRSKVAVTGGKVTLSCHQTNNHDYMYWYRQDTGHGLRLIHYSYVADSTEKGDIPDGYKASRPSQENFSLILELASLSQTAVYFCASSEWDREEPGQLYFGEGSKLTVL.

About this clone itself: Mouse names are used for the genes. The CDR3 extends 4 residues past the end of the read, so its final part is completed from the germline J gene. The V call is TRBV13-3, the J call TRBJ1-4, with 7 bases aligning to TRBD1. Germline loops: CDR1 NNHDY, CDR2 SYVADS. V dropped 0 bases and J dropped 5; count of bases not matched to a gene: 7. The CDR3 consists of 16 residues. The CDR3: CASSDALGQLNERLFF. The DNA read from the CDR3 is TGTGCCAGCAGTGATGCTTTGGGACAGTTAAACGAA.

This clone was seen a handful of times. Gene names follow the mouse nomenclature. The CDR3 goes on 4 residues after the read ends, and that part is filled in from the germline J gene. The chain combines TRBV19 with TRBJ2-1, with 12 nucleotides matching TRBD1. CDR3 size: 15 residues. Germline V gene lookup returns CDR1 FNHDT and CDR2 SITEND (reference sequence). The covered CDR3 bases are TGTGCCAGCATCCCGGGACAGGGGGCAGGGGCT. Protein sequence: CASIPGQGAGA. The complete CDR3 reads CASIPGQGAGAEQFF. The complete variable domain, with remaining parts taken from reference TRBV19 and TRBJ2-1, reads GGIITQTPKFLIGQEGQKLTLKCQQNFNHDTMYWYRQDSGKGLRLIYYSITENDLQKGDLSEGYDASREKKSSFSLTVTSAQKNEMAVFLCASIPGQGAGAEQFFGPGTRLTVL.

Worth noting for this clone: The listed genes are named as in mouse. CDR3 in amino acids: CTCSAGQKQDTQYF. CDR3 DNA (partial): TGCACCTGCAGTGCAGGTCAGAAACAAGAC. The chain employs TRBV1 and TRBJ2-5; D unresolved. Sequencing ends 4 residues short of the CDR3 end; the germline J gene provides the rest. Germline CDR1 is NSQYPW and CDR2 is LRSPGD (reference sequence). V shed 1 base and J shed 3 bases, with 8 bases lying between them. The CDR3 sequence is 14 residues long.

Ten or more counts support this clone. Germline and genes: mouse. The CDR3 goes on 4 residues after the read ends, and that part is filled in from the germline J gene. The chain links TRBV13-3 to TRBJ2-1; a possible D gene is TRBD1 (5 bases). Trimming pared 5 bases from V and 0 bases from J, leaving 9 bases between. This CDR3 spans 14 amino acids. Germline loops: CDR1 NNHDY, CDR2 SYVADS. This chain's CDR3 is CASRADNNYAEQFF. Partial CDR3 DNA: TGTGCCAGCAGGGCGGACAATAACTATGCT.

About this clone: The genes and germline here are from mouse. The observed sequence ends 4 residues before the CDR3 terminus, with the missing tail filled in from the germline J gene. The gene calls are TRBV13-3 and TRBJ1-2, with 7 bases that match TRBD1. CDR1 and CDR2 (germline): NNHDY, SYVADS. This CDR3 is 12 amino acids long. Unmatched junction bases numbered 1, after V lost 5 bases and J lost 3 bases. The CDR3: CASSDRDSDYTF. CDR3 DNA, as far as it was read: TGTGCCAGCAGCGACAGGGACTCC.

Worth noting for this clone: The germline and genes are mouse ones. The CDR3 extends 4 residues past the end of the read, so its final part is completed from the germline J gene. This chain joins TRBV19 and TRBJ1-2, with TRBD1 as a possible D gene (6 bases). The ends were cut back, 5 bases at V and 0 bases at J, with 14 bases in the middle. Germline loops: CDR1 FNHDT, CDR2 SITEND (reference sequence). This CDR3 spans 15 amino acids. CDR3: CASSRRDNANSDYTF. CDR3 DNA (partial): TGTGCCAGCAGCCGCCGGGACAATGCAAACTCC.

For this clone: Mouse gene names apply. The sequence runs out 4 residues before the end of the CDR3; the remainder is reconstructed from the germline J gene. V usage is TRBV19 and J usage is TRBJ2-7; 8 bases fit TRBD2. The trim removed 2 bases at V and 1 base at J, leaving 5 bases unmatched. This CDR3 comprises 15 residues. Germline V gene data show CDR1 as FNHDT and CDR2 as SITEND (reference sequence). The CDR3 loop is CASSIWGGESYEQYF. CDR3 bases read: TGTGCCAGCAGTATTTGGGGGGGTGAATCCTAT.

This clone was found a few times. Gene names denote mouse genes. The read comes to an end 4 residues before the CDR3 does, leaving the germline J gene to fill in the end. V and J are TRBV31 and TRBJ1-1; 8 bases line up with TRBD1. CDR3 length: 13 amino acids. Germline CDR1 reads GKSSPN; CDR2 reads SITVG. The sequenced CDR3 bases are TGTGCCTGGAGTCTACACAGGGGGAAA. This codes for CAWSLHRGK. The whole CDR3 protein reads CAWSLHRGKEVFF.

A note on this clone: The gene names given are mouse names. The CDR3 sequence is CASSGLGGPAETLYF. CDR3 DNA (partial): TGTGCCAGCAGTGGACTGGGGGGCCCTGCAGAA. J is TRBJ2-3 and V is TRBV13-1; 10 bases line up with TRBD2. Read sequence stops 4 residues before the CDR3 end, and the germline J gene provides the missing end. V gave up 3 bases and J gave up 2 bases; unmatched junction bases: 3. Germline values: CDR1 NSHNY, CDR2 SYGAGN. The CDR3 length is 15 residues.

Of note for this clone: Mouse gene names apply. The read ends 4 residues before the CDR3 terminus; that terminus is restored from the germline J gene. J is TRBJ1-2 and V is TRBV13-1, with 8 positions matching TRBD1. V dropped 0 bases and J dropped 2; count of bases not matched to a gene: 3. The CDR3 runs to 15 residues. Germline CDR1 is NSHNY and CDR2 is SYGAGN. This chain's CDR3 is CASSDVAGGNSDYTF. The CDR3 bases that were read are TGTGCCAGCAGTGATGTGGCAGGGGGCAACTCC.

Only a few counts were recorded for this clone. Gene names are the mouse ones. CDR3 in amino acids: CASSRTGGLSYEQYF. CDR3 DNA (partial): TGTGCCAGCAGCAGGACTGGGGGGCTTTCCTAT. The chain joins TRBV19 to TRBJ2-7; 11 bases are a match to TRBD2. The read is 4 residues too short to cover the CDR3 end, so that end is filled in from the germline J gene. V lost 5 bases and J lost 1; bases outside the gene matches: 5. Germline V lookup: CDR1 FNHDT, CDR2 SITEND (reference sequence). This CDR3 is 15 amino acids long.

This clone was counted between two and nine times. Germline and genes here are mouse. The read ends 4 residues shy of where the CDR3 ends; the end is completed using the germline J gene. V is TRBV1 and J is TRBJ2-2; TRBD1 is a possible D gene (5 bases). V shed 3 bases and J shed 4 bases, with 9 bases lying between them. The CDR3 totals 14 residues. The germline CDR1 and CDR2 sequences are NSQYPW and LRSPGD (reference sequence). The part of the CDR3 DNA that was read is TGCACCTGCAGTGCCCCTCAGGGCACCGGG. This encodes CTCSAPQGTG. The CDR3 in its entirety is CTCSAPQGTGQLYF.